This TCR beta chain derives from a study of memory CD4+ T cells and cytomegalovirus serostatus. Study-wide results and limits: Suggested: most of the CMV-linked TCR signature lies in CD4+ memory cells. About 40% of the roughly 150 known CMV-associated TCRbeta sequences appeared in CD4+ memory.

As regards this clone: Its antigen remains unidentified.

Clones were sequenced by immunoSEQ multiplex PCR, and TCRdb holds only the in-frame ones, with some missing. The sample shows some 26,000 clones, about 80% of them seen only once. Germline CDR1 SGHTA, CDR2 FQGNSA. This CDR3 has 16 residues. V lost 1 base and J 3 bases, leaving 13 bases between the germline ends. Single viable CD3+CD4+CD8-CD45RO+ cells were sorted as the memory CD4+ T cells. The chain is built from TRBV7-2 and TRBJ2-1, with D possibly TRBD2 on 5 matching bases. The receptor was isolated from an adult in good health and CMV-seronegative. The sample comprised memory CD4+ T cells from blood. The CDR3 here is CASSLVADSGYNEQFF. For the CDR3, the DNA is TGTGCCAGCAGCTTAGTCGCGGACTCGGGCTACAATGAGCAGTTCTTC.